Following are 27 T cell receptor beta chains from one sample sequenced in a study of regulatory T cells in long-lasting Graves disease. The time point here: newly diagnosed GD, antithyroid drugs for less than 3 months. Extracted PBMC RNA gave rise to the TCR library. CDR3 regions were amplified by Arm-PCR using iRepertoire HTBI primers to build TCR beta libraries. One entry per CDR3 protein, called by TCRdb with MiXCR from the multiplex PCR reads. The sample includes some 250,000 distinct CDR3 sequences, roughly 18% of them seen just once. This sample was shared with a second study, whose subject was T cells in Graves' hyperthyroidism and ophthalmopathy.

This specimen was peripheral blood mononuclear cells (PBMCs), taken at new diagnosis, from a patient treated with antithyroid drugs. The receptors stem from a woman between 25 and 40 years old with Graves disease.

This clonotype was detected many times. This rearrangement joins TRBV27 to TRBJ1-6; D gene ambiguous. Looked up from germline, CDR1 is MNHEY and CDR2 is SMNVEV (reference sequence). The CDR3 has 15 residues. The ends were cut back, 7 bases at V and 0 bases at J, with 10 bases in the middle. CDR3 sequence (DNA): TGTGCCAGCACCACCGTAAGCTCCTATAATTCACCCCTCCACTTT. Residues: CASTTVSSYNSPLHF.

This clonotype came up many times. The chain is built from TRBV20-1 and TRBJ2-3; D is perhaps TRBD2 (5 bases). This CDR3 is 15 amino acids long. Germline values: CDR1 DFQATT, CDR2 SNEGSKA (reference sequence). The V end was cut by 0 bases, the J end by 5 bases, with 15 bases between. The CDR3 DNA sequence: TGCAGTGCTAGAGAGCCGTTGGGGAGAGGAGATACGCAGTATTTT. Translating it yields CSAREPLGRGDTQYF.

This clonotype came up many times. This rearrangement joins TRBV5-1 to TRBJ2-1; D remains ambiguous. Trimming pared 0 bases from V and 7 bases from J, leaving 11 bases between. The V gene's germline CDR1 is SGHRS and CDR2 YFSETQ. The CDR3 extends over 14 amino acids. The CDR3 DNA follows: TGCGCCAGCAGCTTGGCAAGTCTAGTAAATGAGCAGTTCTTC. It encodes CASSLASLVNEQFF.

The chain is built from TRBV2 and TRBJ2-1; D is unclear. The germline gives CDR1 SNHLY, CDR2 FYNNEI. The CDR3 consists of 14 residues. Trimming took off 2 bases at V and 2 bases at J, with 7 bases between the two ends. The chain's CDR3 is CASSETATYNEQFF. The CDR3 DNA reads TGTGCCAGCAGTGAAACAGCTACCTACAATGAGCAGTTCTTC.

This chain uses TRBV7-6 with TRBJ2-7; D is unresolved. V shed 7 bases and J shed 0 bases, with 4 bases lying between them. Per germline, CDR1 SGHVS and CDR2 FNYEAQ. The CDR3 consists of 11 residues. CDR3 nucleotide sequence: TGTGCCAGCACCTCCTCCTACGAGCAGTACTTC. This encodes CASTSSYEQYF.

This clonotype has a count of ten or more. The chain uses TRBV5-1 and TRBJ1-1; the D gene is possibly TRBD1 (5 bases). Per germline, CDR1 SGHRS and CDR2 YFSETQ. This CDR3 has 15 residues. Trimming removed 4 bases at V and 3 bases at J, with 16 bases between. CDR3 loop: CASSAINIGDTEAFF. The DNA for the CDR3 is TGCGCCAGCAGCGCGATCAATATAGGGGACACTGAAGCTTTCTTT.

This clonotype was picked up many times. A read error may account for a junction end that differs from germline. The CDR3 sequence: CSAPGQGNAGELFF. The CDR3 DNA is TGCAGTGCTCCCGGACAGGGGAACGCCGGGGAGCTGTTTTTT. The V and J genes are TRBV20-1 and TRBJ2-2; 9 bases are shared with TRBD1. This CDR3 has 14 residues. Per germline, CDR1 DFQATT and CDR2 SNEGSKA (reference sequence).

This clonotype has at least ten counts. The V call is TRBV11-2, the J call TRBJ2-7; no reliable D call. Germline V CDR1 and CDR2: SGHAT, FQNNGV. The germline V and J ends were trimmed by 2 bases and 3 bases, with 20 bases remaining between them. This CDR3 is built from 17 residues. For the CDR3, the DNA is TGTGCCAGCAGCTTAAGCTACGTAGGCGCGCGGCACTACGAGCAGTACTTC. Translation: CASSLSYVGARHYEQYF.

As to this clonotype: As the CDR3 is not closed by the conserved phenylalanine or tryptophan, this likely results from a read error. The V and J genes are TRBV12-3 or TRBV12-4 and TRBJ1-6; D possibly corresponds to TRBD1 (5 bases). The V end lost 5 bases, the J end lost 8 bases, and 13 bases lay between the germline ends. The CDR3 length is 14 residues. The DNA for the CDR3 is TGTGCCAGCAGTAACCGGGGCGGGTATTCACCCCTCCACCTT. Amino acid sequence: CASSNRGGYSPLHL.

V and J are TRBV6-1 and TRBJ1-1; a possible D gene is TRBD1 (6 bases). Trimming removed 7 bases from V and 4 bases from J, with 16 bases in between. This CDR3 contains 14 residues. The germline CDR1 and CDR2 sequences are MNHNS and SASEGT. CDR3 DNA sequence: TGTGCCAGCATTCTAACAGGGACCGGCACTGAAGCTTTCTTT. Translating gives CASILTGTGTEAFF.

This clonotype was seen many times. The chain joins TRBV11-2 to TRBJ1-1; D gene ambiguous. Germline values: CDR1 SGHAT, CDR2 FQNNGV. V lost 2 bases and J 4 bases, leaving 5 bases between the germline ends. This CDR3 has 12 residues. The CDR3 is CASSLMVTEAFF. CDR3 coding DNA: TGTGCCAGCAGCTTAATGGTCACTGAAGCTTTCTTT.

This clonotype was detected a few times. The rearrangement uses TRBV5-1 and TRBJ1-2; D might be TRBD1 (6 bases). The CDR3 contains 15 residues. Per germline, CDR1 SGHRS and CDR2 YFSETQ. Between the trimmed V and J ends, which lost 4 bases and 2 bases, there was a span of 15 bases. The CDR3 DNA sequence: TGCGCCAGCAGCGGGCGCGAGGGACACAACTATGGCTACACCTTC. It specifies CASSGREGHNYGYTF.

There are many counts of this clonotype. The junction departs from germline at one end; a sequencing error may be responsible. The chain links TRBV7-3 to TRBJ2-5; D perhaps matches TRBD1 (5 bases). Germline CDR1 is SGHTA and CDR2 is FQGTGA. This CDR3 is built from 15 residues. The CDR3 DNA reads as TGTGCCAGCACCTTAACAGGAAACAGAAGAGAGACCCAGTACTTC. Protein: CASTLTGNRRETQYF.

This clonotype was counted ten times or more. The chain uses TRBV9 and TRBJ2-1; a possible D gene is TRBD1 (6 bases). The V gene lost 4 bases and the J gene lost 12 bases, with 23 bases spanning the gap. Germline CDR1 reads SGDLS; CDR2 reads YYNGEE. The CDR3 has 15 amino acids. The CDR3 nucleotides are TGTGCCAGCAGCCCGAGGACAGACCCCCAAGGGGGGCAGTTCTTC. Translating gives CASSPRTDPQGGQFF.

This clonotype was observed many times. The CDR3 nucleotides read TGTGCCAGCAGTTTAGGCGGGAGAAACACCATATATTTT. This encodes CASSLGGRNTIYF. This chain links TRBV12-3 or TRBV12-4 with TRBJ1-3; D is unclear. The CDR3 covers 13 residues. Trimming removed 1 base at V and 5 bases at J, with 6 bases between.

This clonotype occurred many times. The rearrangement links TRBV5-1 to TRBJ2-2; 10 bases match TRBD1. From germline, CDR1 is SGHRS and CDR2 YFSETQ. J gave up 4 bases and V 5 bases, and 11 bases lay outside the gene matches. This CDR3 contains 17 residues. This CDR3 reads CASSSPTGTGATGELFF. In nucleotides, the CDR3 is TGCGCCAGCAGTTCACCCACCGGGACAGGGGCCACCGGGGAGCTGTTTTTT.

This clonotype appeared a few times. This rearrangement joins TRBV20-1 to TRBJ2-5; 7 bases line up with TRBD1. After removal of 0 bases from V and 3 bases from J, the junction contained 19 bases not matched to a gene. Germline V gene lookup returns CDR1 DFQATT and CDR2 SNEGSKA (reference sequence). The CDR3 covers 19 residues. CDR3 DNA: TGCAGTGCTAGAGATCTGAAAAATCGAATGACAGGGAATGAAGAGACCCAGTACTTC. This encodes CSARDLKNRMTGNEETQYF.

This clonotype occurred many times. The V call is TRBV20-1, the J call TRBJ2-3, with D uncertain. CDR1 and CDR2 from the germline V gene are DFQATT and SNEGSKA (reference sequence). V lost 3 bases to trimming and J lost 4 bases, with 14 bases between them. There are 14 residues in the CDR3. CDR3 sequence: CSARSPNNADTQYF. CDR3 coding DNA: TGCAGTGCTAGGTCCCCAAATAATGCAGATACGCAGTATTTT.

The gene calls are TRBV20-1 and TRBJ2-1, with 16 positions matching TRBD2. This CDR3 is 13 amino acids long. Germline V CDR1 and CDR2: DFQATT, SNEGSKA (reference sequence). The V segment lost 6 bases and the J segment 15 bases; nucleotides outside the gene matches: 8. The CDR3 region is CSAVGTSGGAMFF. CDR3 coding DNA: TGCAGTGCGGTCGGGACTAGCGGGGGGGCCATGTTCTTC.

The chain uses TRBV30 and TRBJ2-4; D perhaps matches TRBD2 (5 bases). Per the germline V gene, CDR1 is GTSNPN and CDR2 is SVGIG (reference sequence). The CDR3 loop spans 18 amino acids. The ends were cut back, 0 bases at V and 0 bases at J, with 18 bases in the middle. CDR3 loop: CAWSVREGNVLAKNIQYF. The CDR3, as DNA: TGTGCCTGGAGTGTACGTGAGGGAAACGTTTTAGCCAAAAACATTCAGTACTTC.

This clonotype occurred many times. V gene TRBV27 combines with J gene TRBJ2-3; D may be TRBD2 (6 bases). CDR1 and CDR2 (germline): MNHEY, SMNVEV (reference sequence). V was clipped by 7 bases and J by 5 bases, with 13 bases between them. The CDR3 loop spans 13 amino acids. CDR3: CASTAGFRDTQYF. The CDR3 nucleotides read TGTGCCAGCACCGCGGGGTTCAGAGATACGCAGTATTTT.

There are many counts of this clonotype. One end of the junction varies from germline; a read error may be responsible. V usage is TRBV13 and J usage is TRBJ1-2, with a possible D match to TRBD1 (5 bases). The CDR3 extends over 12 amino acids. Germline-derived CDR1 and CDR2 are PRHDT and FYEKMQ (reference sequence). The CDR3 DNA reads TGCGCCAGCAGCCTGGGACGGCGGATCTACACCTTC. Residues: CASSLGRRIYTF.

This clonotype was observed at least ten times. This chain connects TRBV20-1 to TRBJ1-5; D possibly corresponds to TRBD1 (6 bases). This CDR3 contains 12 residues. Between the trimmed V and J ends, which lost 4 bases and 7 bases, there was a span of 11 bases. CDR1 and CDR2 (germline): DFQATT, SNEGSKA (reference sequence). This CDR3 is CSANTGKQPQHF. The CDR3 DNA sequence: TGCAGTGCTAATACAGGGAAGCAGCCCCAGCATTTT.

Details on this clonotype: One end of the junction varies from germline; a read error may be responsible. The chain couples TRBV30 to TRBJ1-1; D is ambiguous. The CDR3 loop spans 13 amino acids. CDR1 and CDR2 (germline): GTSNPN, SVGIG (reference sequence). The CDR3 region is CAWSPSEYTEAFF. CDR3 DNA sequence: TGTGCCTGGAGTCCCAGCGAGTACACTGAAGCTTTCTTC.

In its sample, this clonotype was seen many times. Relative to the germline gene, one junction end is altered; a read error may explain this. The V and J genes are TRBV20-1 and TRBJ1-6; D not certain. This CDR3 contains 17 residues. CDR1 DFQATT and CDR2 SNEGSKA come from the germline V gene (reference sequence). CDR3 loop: CSARDFLAGEGNSPLHF. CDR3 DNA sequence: TGCAGTGCTAGAGATTTCTTGGCAGGCGAGGGTAATTCGCCCCTCCACTTT.

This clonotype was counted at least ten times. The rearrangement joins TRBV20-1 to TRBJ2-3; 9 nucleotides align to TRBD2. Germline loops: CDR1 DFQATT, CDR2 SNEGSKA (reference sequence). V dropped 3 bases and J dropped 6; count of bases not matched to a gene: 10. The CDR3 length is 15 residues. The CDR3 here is CSARPRRGGGDTQYF. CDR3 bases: TGCAGTGCTAGGCCACGGCGGGGGGGCGGGGATACGCAGTATTTT.

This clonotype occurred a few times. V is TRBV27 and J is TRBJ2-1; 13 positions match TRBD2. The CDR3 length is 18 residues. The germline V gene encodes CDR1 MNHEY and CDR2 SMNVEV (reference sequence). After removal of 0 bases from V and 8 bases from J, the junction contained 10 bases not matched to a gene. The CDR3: CASSLSTTRLAGGYEQFF. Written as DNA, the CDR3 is TGTGCCAGCAGTTTATCCACCACCCGACTAGCGGGGGGCTATGAGCAGTTCTTC.